Shown below are 16 T cell receptor beta chains from a single sample sequenced in a study of blood T cell repertoires in COVID-19 (dated by TCRdb to 2018 to 2020). The library was prepared using the immunoSEQ multiplex PCR assay. In TCRdb, the immuneACCESS table is reduced to in-frame sequences with V and J assigned. These tables do not hold every clone; where another copy was compared, an unresolved V gene accounts for under half, and the others remain unexplained. A total of around 140,000 clones appear in this sample, roughly 80% of them only once. Just over 6% of the sample rests with the top ten. Material: PBMCs or T cells enriched from blood (not recorded which). The receptors were gathered from a woman aged 50 to 60 who had recovered from COVID-19.

The chain carries TRBV2 and TRBJ1-1; TRBD1 matches at 9 bases. This CDR3 is 16 amino acids long. Germline V gives CDR1 SNHLY, CDR2 FYNNEI. V dropped 4 bases and J dropped 5; count of bases not matched to a gene: 11. CDR3 bases: TGTGCCAGCAGTGCATGGGGACAGGGTGATGGAACTGAAGCTTTCTTT. Its protein product is CASSAWGQGDGTEAFF.

The rearrangement links TRBV28 to TRBJ2-1; D call uncertain. Germline loops: CDR1 MDHEN, CDR2 SYDVKM. The CDR3 runs 16 residues. Deletions cut 3 bases from V and 0 bases from J, with 12 bases between. CDR3 sequence reads: CASSLSFTSSYNEQFF. The CDR3 DNA follows: TGTGCCAGCAGTTTGTCCTTCACAAGCTCCTACAATGAGCAGTTCTTC.

This clone was detected once. The rearrangement links TRBV5-1 to TRBJ2-3, with D tentatively TRBD1 (7 bases). V dropped 3 bases and J dropped 4 bases, with 15 bases sitting between them. This CDR3 contains 15 residues. Germline CDR1 reads SGHRS; CDR2 reads YFSETQ. CDR3 region: CASSWDTGEADTQYF. DNA for the CDR3: TGCGCCAGCAGCTGGGACACAGGGGAGGCAGATACGCAGTATTTT.

This clone appeared a few times. The V call is TRBV6-5, the J call TRBJ1-1; 7 bases map to TRBD1. Germline CDR1 and CDR2: MNHEY and SVGAGI. The CDR3 has 15 residues. Trimming cost V 5 bases and J 1 base; bases outside gene matches: 7. The chain's CDR3 is CASSPGGQTNTEAFF. CDR3 bases: TGTGCCAGCAGTCCTGGGGGACAGACGAACACTGAAGCTTTCTTT.

This chain joins TRBV6-5 and TRBJ1-1; 8 bases match TRBD1. This CDR3 has 14 amino acids. V lost 6 bases, J lost 4 bases, and 7 bases stayed unmatched. Germline assignment: CDR1 MNHEY and CDR2 SVGAGI. The CDR3 loop reads CASRDTGGATEAFF. DNA for the CDR3: TGTGCCAGCAGGGACACAGGGGGGGCCACTGAAGCTTTCTTT.

This clone was counted a few times. The J gene is TRBJ2-1, the V gene TRBV7-3, with a tentative D call TRBD1 (5 bases). The CDR3 length is 14 residues. Germline CDR1 SGHTA, CDR2 FQGTGA. Trimming pared 5 bases from V and 3 bases from J, leaving 11 bases between. The CDR3 sequence: CASSVTGFYNEQFF. In DNA, the CDR3 is TGTGCCAGCAGCGTCACAGGATTCTACAATGAGCAGTTCTTC.

This chain joins TRBV5-4 and TRBJ2-2, with TRBD1 as a possible D gene (6 bases). The germline V gene encodes CDR1 SGHNT and CDR2 YYREEE (reference sequence). CDR3 length: 15 amino acids. The V end was cut by 3 bases, the J end by 6 bases, with 15 bases between. In DNA, the CDR3 is TGTGCCAGCAGCTCACATGAGGGGGAGTCCGGGGAGCTGTTTTTT. This codes for CASSSHEGESGELFF.

V and J are TRBV10-3 and TRBJ2-4; 14 bases agree with TRBD2. This CDR3 has 16 residues. CDR1 and CDR2 from the germline V gene are ENHRY and SYGVKD. V shed 10 bases, J shed 8 bases, and the junction held 13 bases outside the gene matches. CDR3 sequence (DNA): TGTGCCACTCTATCGGGACTAGCGGGGGAGAGGGACATTCAGTACTTC. Protein product: CATLSGLAGERDIQYF.

V usage is TRBV5-6 and J usage is TRBJ2-7; 7 bases align to TRBD2. The V segment lost 4 bases and the J segment 2 bases; nucleotides outside the gene matches: 6. CDR1 is SGHDT, CDR2 YYEEEE, per germline. This CDR3 spans 14 amino acids. The CDR3 DNA follows: TGTGCCAGCAGCGAGGGACTAACCCCCTACGAGCAGTACGTC. Encoded protein: CASSEGLTPYEQYV.

The chain carries TRBV29-1 and TRBJ1-3, with D tentatively TRBD1 (5 bases). The length of the CDR3 is 14 residues. The germline CDR1 and CDR2 sequences are SQVTM and ANQGSEA. The ends were cut back, 7 bases at V and 3 bases at J, with 16 bases in the middle. DNA of the CDR3: TGCAGCGCTGGAGGGACTGGGAGTGGAAACACCATATATTTT. This encodes CSAGGTGSGNTIYF.

The V gene is TRBV4-1, the J gene TRBJ2-5; 14 nucleotides match TRBD2. This CDR3 has 19 amino acids. Germline V lookup: CDR1 MGHRA, CDR2 YSYEKL. Trimming cost V 4 bases and J 4 bases; bases outside gene matches: 14. DNA for the CDR3: TGCGCCAGCAGCCCGGGACTAGCGGGGGTTAGACACCCAGGAGAGACCCAGTACTTC. Protein product: CASSPGLAGVRHPGETQYF.

The chain joins TRBV24-1 to TRBJ2-1; 9 nucleotides agree with TRBD2. V trimming: 2 bases; J trimming: 7 bases; junction bases outside the gene matches: 5. Germline lookup yields CDR1 KGHDR and CDR2 SFDVKD. The CDR3 spans 15 residues. CDR3 DNA sequence: TGTGCCACCAGTGATTGGAGTAGCGGGGGTAATGAGCAGTTCTTC. This encodes CATSDWSSGGNEQFF.

This sequence joins TRBV7-9 and TRBJ2-7; 8 bases are a match to TRBD2. The CDR3 sequence is 14 residues long. Germline V gene sequence: CDR1 SEHNR, CDR2 FQNEAQ (reference sequence). Trimming removed 7 bases from V and 5 bases from J; junction bases left unmatched: 10. This chain's CDR3 is CASNKQGAGDEQYF. The CDR3 nucleotides read TGTGCCAGCAACAAACAGGGAGCGGGGGACGAGCAGTACTTC.

The V and J genes are TRBV7-8 and TRBJ2-4, with D hard to call. CDR1 is SGHVS and CDR2 is FQNEAQ in the germline V gene. Trimming took off 1 base at V and 5 bases at J, with 6 bases between the two ends. The CDR3 contains 13 residues. The CDR3 here is CASSLGTENIQYF. The CDR3 DNA sequence: TGTGCCAGCAGCTTAGGAACAGAAAACATTCAGTACTTC. The full variable domain, in which reference TRBV7-8 and TRBJ2-4 provide the parts outside the CDR3, is GAGVSQSPRYKVAKRGQDVALRCDPISGHVSLFWYQQALGQGPEFLTYFQNEAQLDKSGLPSDRFFAERPEGSVSTLKIQRTQQEDSAVYLCASSLGTENIQYFGAGTRLSVL.

The chain recombines TRBV3-1 (or the pseudogene TRBV3-2) with TRBJ2-5; 8 positions match TRBD2. The CDR3 spans 17 residues. CDR1 is LGHDT, CDR2 YNNKEL, per germline (reference sequence). Trimming at V came to 3 bases and at J to 4 bases, leaving 13 bases not matched to a gene. The CDR3 nucleotides read TGTGCCAGCAGCCAGTTACGGGGGGGCACTTACCGAGAGACCCAGTACTTC. Protein sequence: CASSQLRGGTYRETQYF.

The chain employs TRBV28 and TRBJ2-2, with D perhaps matching TRBD2 (5 bases). The CDR3 has 15 residues. In germline, CDR1 is MDHEN, CDR2 SYDVKM. Trimming stripped 5 bases from V and 6 bases from J, with 16 bases between. The CDR3 DNA reads as TGTGCCAGCAGTCACCGGGGTAGGAGTTCCGGGGAGCTGTTTTTT. Its protein product is CASSHRGRSSGELFF.